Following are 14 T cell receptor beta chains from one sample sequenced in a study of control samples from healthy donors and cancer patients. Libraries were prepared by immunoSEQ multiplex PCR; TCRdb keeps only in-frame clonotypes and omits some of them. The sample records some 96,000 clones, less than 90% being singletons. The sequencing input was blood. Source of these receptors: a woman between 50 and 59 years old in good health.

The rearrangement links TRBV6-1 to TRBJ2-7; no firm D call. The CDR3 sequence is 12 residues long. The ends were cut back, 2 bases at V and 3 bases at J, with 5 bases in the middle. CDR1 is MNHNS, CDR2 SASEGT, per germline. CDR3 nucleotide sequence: TGTGCCAGCAGTGAAAATCGCTACGAGCAGTACTTC. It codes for CASSENRYEQYF.

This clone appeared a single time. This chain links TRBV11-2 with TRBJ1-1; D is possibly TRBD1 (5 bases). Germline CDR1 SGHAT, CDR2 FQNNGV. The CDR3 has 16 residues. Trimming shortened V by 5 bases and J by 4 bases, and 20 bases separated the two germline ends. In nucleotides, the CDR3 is TGTGCCAGCAGCCAACAATCCACCGGGACGGGCACTGAAGCTTTCTTT. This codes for CASSQQSTGTGTEAFF.

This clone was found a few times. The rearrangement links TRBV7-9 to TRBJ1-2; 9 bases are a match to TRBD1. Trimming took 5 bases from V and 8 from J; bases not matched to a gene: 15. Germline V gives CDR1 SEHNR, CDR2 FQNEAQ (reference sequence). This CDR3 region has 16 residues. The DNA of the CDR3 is TGTGCCAGCAGCCACCCCCGGACAGGGGCCTCGGGGGGCTACACCTTC. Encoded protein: CASSHPRTGASGGYTF.

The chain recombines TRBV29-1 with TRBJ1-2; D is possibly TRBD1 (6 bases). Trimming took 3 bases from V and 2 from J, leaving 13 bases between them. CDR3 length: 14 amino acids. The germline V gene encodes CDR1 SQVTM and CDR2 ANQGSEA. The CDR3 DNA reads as TGCAGCGTTGAGTCCAGGGACAACAACTATGGCTACACCTTC. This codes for CSVESRDNNYGYTF.

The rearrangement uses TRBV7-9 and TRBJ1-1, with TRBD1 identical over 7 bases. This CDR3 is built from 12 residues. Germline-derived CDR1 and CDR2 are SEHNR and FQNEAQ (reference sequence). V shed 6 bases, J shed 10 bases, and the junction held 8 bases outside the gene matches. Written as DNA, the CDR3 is TGTGCCAGCAGGCAACCGGGACAGCGAGCTTTCTTT. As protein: CASRQPGQRAFF. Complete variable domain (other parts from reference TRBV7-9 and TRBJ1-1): DTGVSQNPRHKITKRGQNVTFRCDPISEHNRLYWYRQTLGQGPEFLTYFQNEAQLEKSRLLSDRFSAERPKGSFSTLEIQRTEQGDSAMYLCASRQPGQRAFFGQGTRLTVV.

The CDR3 region is CSVEIDSIGGTQYF. In DNA, the CDR3 is TGCAGCGTTGAGATCGACTCCATCGGGGGGACCCAGTACTTC. The J gene is TRBJ2-5, the V gene TRBV29-1, with a weak D call TRBD2 (6 bases). Germline CDR1 and CDR2: SQVTM and ANQGSEA. Between the trimmed V and J ends, which lost 3 bases and 7 bases, there was a span of 18 bases. This CDR3 contains 14 residues.

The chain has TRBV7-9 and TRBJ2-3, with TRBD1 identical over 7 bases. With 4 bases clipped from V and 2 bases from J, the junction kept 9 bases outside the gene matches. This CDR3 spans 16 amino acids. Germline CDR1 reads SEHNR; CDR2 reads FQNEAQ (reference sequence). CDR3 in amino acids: CASSSGQEINTDTQYF. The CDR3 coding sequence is TGTGCCAGCAGCTCCGGACAGGAAATTAACACAGATACGCAGTATTTT.

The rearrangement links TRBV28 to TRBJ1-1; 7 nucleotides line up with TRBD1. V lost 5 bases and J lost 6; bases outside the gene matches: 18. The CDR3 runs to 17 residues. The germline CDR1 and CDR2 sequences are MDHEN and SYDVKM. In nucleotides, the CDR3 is TGTGCCAGCAGTCCGACAGGGTCTCTCGGCCTGTCAGCTGAAGCTTTCTTT. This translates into CASSPTGSLGLSAEAFF.

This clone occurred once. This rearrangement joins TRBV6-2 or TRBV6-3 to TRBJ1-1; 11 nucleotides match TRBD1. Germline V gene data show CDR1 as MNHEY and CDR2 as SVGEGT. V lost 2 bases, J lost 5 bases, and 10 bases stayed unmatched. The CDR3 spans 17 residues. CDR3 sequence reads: CASSYRRDRGRRTEAFF. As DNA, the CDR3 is TGTGCCAGCAGTTACCGTCGGGACAGGGGGAGAAGGACTGAAGCTTTCTTT.

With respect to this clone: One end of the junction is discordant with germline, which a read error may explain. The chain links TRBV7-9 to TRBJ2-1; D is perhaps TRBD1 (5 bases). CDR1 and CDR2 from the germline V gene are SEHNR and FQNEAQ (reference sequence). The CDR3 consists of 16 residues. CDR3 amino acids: CASSLSGAVRYNERFF. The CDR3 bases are TGTGCCAGCAGCCTTAGTGGGGCGGTACGGTACAATGAGCGGTTCTTC.

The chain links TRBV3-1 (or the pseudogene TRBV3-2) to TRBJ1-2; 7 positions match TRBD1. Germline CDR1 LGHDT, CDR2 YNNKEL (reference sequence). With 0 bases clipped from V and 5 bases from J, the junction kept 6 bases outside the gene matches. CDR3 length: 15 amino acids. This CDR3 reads CASSQDLLQGYGYTF. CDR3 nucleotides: TGTGCCAGCAGCCAAGATCTATTACAGGGGTATGGCTACACCTTC.

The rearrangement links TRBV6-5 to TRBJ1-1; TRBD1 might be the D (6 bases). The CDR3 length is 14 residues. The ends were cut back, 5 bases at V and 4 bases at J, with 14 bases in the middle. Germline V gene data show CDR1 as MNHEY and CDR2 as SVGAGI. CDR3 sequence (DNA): TGTGCCAGCAGTACAGGGACTCGGATCACTGAAGCTTTCTTT. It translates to CASSTGTRITEAFF.

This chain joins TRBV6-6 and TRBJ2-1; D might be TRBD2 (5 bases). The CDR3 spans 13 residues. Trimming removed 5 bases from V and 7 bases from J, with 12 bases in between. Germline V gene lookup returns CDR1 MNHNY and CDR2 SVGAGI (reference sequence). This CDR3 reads CASSLLVANEQFF. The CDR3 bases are TGTGCCAGCAGTCTACTGGTAGCGAATGAGCAGTTCTTC.

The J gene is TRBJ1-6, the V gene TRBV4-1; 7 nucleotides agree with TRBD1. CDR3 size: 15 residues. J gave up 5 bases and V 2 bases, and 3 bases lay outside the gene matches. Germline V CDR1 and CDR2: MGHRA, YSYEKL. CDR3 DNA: TGCGCCAGCAGCCAACAAGACAGGGATAATTCACCCCTCCACTTT. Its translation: CASSQQDRDNSPLHF.